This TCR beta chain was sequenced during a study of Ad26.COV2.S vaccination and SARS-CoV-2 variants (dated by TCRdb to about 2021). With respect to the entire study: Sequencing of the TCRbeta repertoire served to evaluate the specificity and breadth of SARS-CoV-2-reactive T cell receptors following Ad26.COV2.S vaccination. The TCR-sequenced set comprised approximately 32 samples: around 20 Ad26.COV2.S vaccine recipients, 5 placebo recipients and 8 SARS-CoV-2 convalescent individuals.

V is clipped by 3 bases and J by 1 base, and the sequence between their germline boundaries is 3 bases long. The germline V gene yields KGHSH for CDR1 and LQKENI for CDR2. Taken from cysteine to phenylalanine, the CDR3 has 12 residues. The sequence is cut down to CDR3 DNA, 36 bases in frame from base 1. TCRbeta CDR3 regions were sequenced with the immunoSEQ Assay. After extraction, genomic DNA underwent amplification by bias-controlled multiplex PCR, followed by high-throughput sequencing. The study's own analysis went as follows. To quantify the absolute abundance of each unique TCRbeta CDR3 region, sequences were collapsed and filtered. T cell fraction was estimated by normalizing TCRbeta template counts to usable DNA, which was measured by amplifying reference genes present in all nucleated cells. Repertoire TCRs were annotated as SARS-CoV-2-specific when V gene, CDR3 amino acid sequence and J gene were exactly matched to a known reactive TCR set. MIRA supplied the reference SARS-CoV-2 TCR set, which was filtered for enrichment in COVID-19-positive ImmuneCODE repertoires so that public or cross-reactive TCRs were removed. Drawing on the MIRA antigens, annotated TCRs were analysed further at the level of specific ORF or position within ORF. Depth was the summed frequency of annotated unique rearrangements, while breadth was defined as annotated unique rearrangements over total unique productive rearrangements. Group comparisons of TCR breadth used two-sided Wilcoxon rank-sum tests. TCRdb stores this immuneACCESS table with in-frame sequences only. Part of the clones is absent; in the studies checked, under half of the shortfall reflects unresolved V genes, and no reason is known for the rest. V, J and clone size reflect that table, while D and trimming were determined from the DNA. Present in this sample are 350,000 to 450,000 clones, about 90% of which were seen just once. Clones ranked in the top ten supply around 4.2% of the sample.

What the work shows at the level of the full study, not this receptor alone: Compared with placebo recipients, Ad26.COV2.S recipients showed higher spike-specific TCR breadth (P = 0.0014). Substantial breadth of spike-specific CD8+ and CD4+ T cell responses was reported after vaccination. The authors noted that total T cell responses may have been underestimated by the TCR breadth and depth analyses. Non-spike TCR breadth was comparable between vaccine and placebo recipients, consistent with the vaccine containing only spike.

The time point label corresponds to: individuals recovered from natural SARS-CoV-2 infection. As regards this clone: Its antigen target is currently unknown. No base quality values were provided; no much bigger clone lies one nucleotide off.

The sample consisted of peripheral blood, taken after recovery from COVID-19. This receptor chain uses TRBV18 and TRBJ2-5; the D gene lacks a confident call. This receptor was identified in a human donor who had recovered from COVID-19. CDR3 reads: CASSPAQETQYF. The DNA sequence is TGTGCCAGCTCACCTGCCCAAGAGACCCAGTACTTC. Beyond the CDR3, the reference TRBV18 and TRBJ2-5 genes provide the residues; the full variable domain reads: NAGVMQNPRHLVRRRGQEARLRCSPMKGHSHVYWYRQLPEEGLKFMVYLQKENIIDESGMPKERFSAEFPKEGPSILRIQQVVRGDSAAYFCASSPAQETQYFGPGTRLLVL.